A selection of T cell receptor beta chains follows, all from one sample in a study of shared clonotypes between healthy human individuals. Assay: immunoSEQ multiplex PCR; the TCRdb copy retains only in-frame clones and omits some. The data hold about 1.5 million clones, with around 98% observed a single time. The sample consisted of naive CD4+ T cells sorted from blood. These receptors all come from a man aged 25-45 years in good health. CDR3s include the opening cysteine and the closing phenylalanine or tryptophan. The D gene is left open where the match is weak. A clone size is listed for some rows: how often the clone was seen (once, few, many), or a class if it is expanded.

d_call: .; clone_size: .; v_call: TRBV6-5; j_call: TRBJ1-1; cdr3_aa: CASRETGKPEAFF; cdr3_nt: TGTGCCAGCAGAGAAACAGGGAAACCTGAAGCTTTCTTT
d_call: .; clone_size: .; v_call: TRBV6-6; j_call: TRBJ2-5; cdr3_aa: CASSYSGVHQETQYF; cdr3_nt: TGTGCCAGCAGTTACTCAGGGGTCCACCAAGAGACCCAGTACTTC
d_call: TRBD1; clone_size: .; v_call: TRBV2; j_call: TRBJ2-1; cdr3_aa: CASRDRGSEQFF; cdr3_nt: TGTGCCAGCAGGGACAGGGGTAGTGAGCAGTTCTTC
d_call: .; clone_size: once; v_call: TRBV29-1; j_call: TRBJ2-7; cdr3_aa: CSVVLLGDSRAYEQYF; cdr3_nt: TGCAGCGTTGTCTTATTAGGGGACTCCCGAGCCTACGAGCAGTACTTC
d_call: .; clone_size: .; v_call: TRBV15; j_call: TRBJ2-3; cdr3_aa: CATSRGTHTQYF; cdr3_nt: TGTGCCACCAGCAGAGGGACACATACGCAGTATTTT
d_call: TRBD1; clone_size: .; v_call: TRBV7-9; j_call: TRBJ2-7; cdr3_aa: CASSPRQGVVEQYF; cdr3_nt: TGTGCCAGCAGCCCGCGACAGGGTGTCGTCGAGCAGTACTTC
d_call: TRBD2; clone_size: .; v_call: TRBV6-5; j_call: TRBJ2-1; cdr3_aa: CASSDGLAGTRKFF; cdr3_nt: TGTGCCAGCAGCGACGGACTAGCGGGAACTCGAAAGTTCTTC
d_call: .; clone_size: .; v_call: TRBV25-1; j_call: TRBJ2-7; cdr3_aa: CASSGGGTINEQYF; cdr3_nt: TGTGCCAGCAGTGGGGGCGGGACGATAAACGAGCAGTACTTC
d_call: TRBD2; clone_size: few; v_call: TRBV5-4; j_call: TRBJ2-7; cdr3_aa: CASSPTSGSHEQYF; cdr3_nt: TGTGCCAGCAGCCCGACTAGCGGGAGTCACGAGCAGTACTTC
d_call: .; clone_size: .; v_call: TRBV5-6; j_call: TRBJ2-5; cdr3_aa: CASSLGASWDQETQYF; cdr3_nt: TGTGCCAGCAGCTTGGGAGCTTCGTGGGACCAAGAGACCCAGTACTTC
d_call: TRBD2; clone_size: .; v_call: TRBV9; j_call: TRBJ2-2; cdr3_aa: CASSVLAGGLPNTGELFF; cdr3_nt: TGTGCCAGCAGCGTCTTAGCGGGAGGCCTTCCGAACACCGGGGAGCTGTTTTTT
d_call: TRBD1; clone_size: once; v_call: TRBV19; j_call: TRBJ1-1; cdr3_aa: CASSIETGRMNTEAFF; cdr3_nt: TGTGCCAGTAGTATCGAGACAGGGCGCATGAACACTGAAGCTTTCTTT
d_call: TRBD1; clone_size: .; v_call: TRBV15; j_call: TRBJ1-3; cdr3_aa: CATSRDGTGAGNTIYF; cdr3_nt: TGTGCCACCAGCAGAGATGGGACAGGGGCCGGAAACACCATATATTTT
d_call: .; clone_size: .; v_call: TRBV28; j_call: TRBJ2-6; cdr3_aa: CASSFWQARGGANVLTF; cdr3_nt: TGTGCCAGCAGTTTCTGGCAGGCTCGGGGTGGGGCCAACGTCCTGACTTTC
d_call: TRBD1; clone_size: once; v_call: TRBV6-5; j_call: TRBJ2-1; cdr3_aa: CASSKDRAVDEQFF; cdr3_nt: TGTGCCAGCAGTAAGGACAGGGCGGTGGATGAGCAGTTCTTC
d_call: TRBD1; clone_size: .; v_call: TRBV19; j_call: TRBJ2-7; cdr3_aa: CASSRTGTGTSYEQYF; cdr3_nt: TGTGCCAGTAGTAGGACTGGGACAGGGACTTCCTACGAGCAGTACTTC
d_call: .; clone_size: .; v_call: TRBV28; j_call: TRBJ2-2; cdr3_aa: CASSFRDSGELFF; cdr3_nt: TGTGCCAGCAGTTTTCGTGATTCCGGGGAGCTGTTTTTT
d_call: TRBD1; clone_size: .; v_call: TRBV29-1; j_call: TRBJ2-7; cdr3_aa: CSAGTGAYEQYF; cdr3_nt: TGCAGTGCCGGGACAGGGGCCTACGAGCAGTACTTC
d_call: .; clone_size: .; v_call: TRBV5-1; j_call: TRBJ1-5; cdr3_aa: CASSFEGNQPQHF; cdr3_nt: TGCGCCAGCAGCTTCGAGGGTAATCAGCCCCAGCATTTT
d_call: TRBD1; clone_size: .; v_call: TRBV10-3; j_call: TRBJ2-6; cdr3_aa: CAISALEGASGANVLTF; cdr3_nt: TGTGCCATCAGTGCCTTAGAGGGGGCATCTGGGGCCAACGTCCTGACTTTC
d_call: .; clone_size: .; v_call: TRBV5-1; j_call: TRBJ2-7; cdr3_aa: CASSRPGQRSYEQYF; cdr3_nt: TGCGCCAGCAGCAGACCCGGACAGCGCTCCTACGAGCAGTACTTC
d_call: .; clone_size: few; v_call: TRBV4-2; j_call: TRBJ2-1; cdr3_aa: CASSPYRDFVSSEQFF; cdr3_nt: TGTGCCAGCAGCCCCTATAGGGACTTTGTTAGTAGTGAGCAGTTCTTC
d_call: .; clone_size: .; v_call: TRBV7-7; j_call: TRBJ2-1; cdr3_aa: CASSPQGTSYNEQFF; cdr3_nt: TGTGCCAGCAGCCCTCAGGGCACCTCCTACAATGAGCAGTTCTTC
d_call: .; clone_size: .; v_call: TRBV6-1; j_call: TRBJ2-1; cdr3_aa: CASSEGGAIGQQFF; cdr3_nt: TGTGCCAGCAGTGAAGGGGGGGCGATCGGACAGCAGTTCTTC
d_call: TRBD1; clone_size: .; v_call: TRBV5-6; j_call: TRBJ2-7; cdr3_aa: CASSSIGTEEYEQYF; cdr3_nt: TGTGCCAGCAGCTCCATCGGGACAGAAGAATACGAGCAGTACTTC
d_call: .; clone_size: .; v_call: TRBV6-5; j_call: TRBJ1-5; cdr3_aa: CASSYTGDSGQPQHF; cdr3_nt: TGTGCCAGCAGTTACACCGGAGATAGCGGACAGCCCCAGCATTTT
d_call: .; clone_size: .; v_call: TRBV15; j_call: TRBJ2-7; cdr3_aa: CATSRGRDKIYEQYF; cdr3_nt: TGTGCCACCAGCAGAGGCCGGGACAAGATTTACGAGCAGTACTTC
d_call: TRBD1; clone_size: .; v_call: TRBV18; j_call: TRBJ2-7; cdr3_aa: CASSPTSDRGREQYF; cdr3_nt: TGTGCCAGCTCACCCACATCGGACAGGGGGAGGGAGCAGTACTTC
d_call: .; clone_size: .; v_call: TRBV5-1; j_call: TRBJ2-3; cdr3_aa: CASSLESYLRTDTQYF; cdr3_nt: TGCGCCAGCAGCTTGGAGTCATACTTACGCACAGATACGCAGTATTTT
d_call: .; clone_size: .; v_call: TRBV9; j_call: TRBJ2-3; cdr3_aa: CASSPDPIGADTQYF; cdr3_nt: TGTGCCAGCAGCCCCGACCCGATCGGTGCAGATACGCAGTATTTT
d_call: .; clone_size: .; v_call: TRBV7-2; j_call: TRBJ1-1; cdr3_aa: CASSLVTLIGAEAFF; cdr3_nt: TGTGCCAGCAGCTTAGTAACTCTGATCGGGGCTGAAGCTTTCTTT
d_call: .; clone_size: .; v_call: TRBV2; j_call: TRBJ2-7; cdr3_aa: CASTLFLLSYEQYF; cdr3_nt: TGTGCCAGCACCCTTTTTCTCCTCTCCTACGAGCAGTACTTC
d_call: .; clone_size: .; v_call: TRBV5-1; j_call: TRBJ2-2; cdr3_aa: CASSLIGGQTNTGELFF; cdr3_nt: TGCGCCAGCAGCTTGATAGGTGGGCAGACGAACACCGGGGAGCTGTTTTTT